Each of the 30 T cell receptor beta chains below was sequenced from the same sample in a study of identical twins. A single record per CDR3 protein comes from TCRdb applying MiXCR to the 5' RACE reads. The table lists a few hundred thousand distinct CDR3 sequences, just under 9.5% of them singletons. These data also formed part of another study, on yellow fever vaccine responses in identical twins.

Material for sequencing was CD8+ T cells sorted from blood. The receptors stem from a woman aged 18 to 35 in good health.

This clonotype was picked up many times. The rearrangement links TRBV5-1 to TRBJ2-7, with D unclear. There are 12 residues in the CDR3. Germline V lookup: CDR1 SGHRS, CDR2 YFSETQ. V dropped 0 bases and J dropped 6 bases, with 7 bases sitting between them. In nucleotides, the CDR3 is TGCGCCAGCAGCTTGGAACTGGGCGAGCAGTACTTC. As protein: CASSLELGEQYF.

V usage is TRBV20-1 and J usage is TRBJ2-7; the D gene is possibly TRBD1 (6 bases). The CDR3 runs 15 residues. Germline V gives CDR1 DFQATT, CDR2 SNEGSKA (reference sequence). Trimming took off 5 bases at V and 3 bases at J, with 20 bases between the two ends. This CDR3 is CSAVDRDTLYYEQYF. The CDR3 coding sequence is TGCAGTGCTGTAGACCGGGACACACTTTACTACGAGCAGTACTTC.

This clonotype was seen repeatedly, ten times or more. The chain uses TRBV7-9 and TRBJ2-5; tentative D call: TRBD1 (6 bases). Trimming stripped 2 bases from V and 3 bases from J, with 7 bases between. Germline assignment: CDR1 SEHNR and CDR2 FQNEAQ (reference sequence). The CDR3 has 13 amino acids. The CDR3 DNA follows: TGTGCCAGCAGCTTAAACAGGGAAGAGACCCAGTACTTC. Translated, it gives CASSLNREETQYF.

This clonotype appeared many times. This chain links TRBV7-6 with TRBJ2-5, with D possibly being TRBD2 (7 bases). The V gene lost 0 bases and the J gene lost 5 bases, with 10 bases spanning the gap. Germline loops: CDR1 SGHVS, CDR2 FNYEAQ. The CDR3 runs 14 residues. The CDR3 sequence is CASSLAGGPETQYF. DNA for the CDR3: TGTGCCAGCAGCTTAGCGGGGGGGCCTGAGACCCAGTACTTC.

The rearrangement joins TRBV4-2 to TRBJ2-7, with 9 nucleotides matching TRBD2. Trimming at V came to 0 bases and at J to 7 bases, leaving 13 bases not matched to a gene. From germline, CDR1 is LGHNA and CDR2 YNFKEQ. The CDR3 runs 17 residues. The CDR3 spells CASSQDPSGTVSGEQYF. In DNA, the CDR3 is TGTGCCAGCAGCCAAGACCCTAGCGGGACGGTGAGTGGGGAGCAGTACTTC.

In DNA, the CDR3 is TGCAGTGCTAGAGATTCTATGGGGACCCAGTACTTC. Its translation: CSARDSMGTQYF. The rearrangement joins TRBV20-1 to TRBJ2-5, with unresolved D. The CDR3 is 12 residues long. V was cut by 0 bases and J by 7 bases, with 9 bases left in between. CDR1 and CDR2 (germline): DFQATT, SNEGSKA (reference sequence).

Many counts were recorded for this clonotype. The chain joins TRBV21-1 to TRBJ2-2; the table's D gene call, TRBD1, was not cross checked with the DNA. TRBV21-1 is an annotated pseudogene. This CDR3 is 18 amino acids long. Here the CDR3 reads CASSIGVQDVVDTGELFF. CDR3 bases: TGTGCCAGCAGCATCGGTGTACAGGACGTCGTCGACACCGGGGAGCTGTTTTTT.

This sequence joins TRBV7-9 and TRBJ1-1, with 8 nucleotides matching TRBD1. The germline CDR1 and CDR2 sequences are SEHNR and FQNEAQ (reference sequence). The CDR3 consists of 12 residues. Losses at the gene ends were 6 bases for V and 6 bases for J; bases not matched to a gene: 3. The CDR3 DNA sequence: TGTGCCAGCAGACAGGGGGTCGCTGAAGCTTTCTTT. It is translated as CASRQGVAEAFF.

The sample holds a few counts of this clonotype. V is TRBV12-3 or TRBV12-4 and J is TRBJ2-5, with 9 bases identical to TRBD1. V gave up 0 bases and J gave up 5 bases; unmatched junction bases: 13. The CDR3 is made up of 18 amino acids. The CDR3 bases are TGTGCCAGCAGTTTAGCGTGGGACAGGGACCTCTACGGGGAGACCCAGTACTTC. This translates into CASSLAWDRDLYGETQYF.

This clonotype showed up many times. The J gene is TRBJ1-5, the V gene TRBV4-2, with unresolved D. CDR1 is LGHNA, CDR2 YNFKEQ, per germline. Trimming took off 2 bases at V and 5 bases at J, with 19 bases between the two ends. CDR3 length: 17 amino acids. CDR3 amino acids: CASSQTVPPVTDQPQHF. The CDR3 DNA follows: TGTGCCAGCAGCCAAACCGTCCCGCCAGTCACCGATCAGCCCCAGCATTTT.

This clonotype has a count of ten or more. The chain carries TRBV29-1 and TRBJ2-4; 8 bases agree with TRBD2. The germline gives CDR1 SQVTM, CDR2 ANQGSEA. The CDR3 contains 16 residues. V lost 3 bases and J lost 3; bases outside the gene matches: 10. The CDR3 loop reads CSVESASGLNKNIQYF. CDR3 DNA: TGCAGCGTTGAGTCGGCTAGCGGGCTTAACAAAAACATTCAGTACTTC.

The CDR3 protein is CASSLAGTNNEQFF. The CDR3 nucleotides read TGCGCCAGCAGCTTGGCCGGGACTAACAATGAGCAGTTCTTC. The V and J genes are TRBV5-1 and TRBJ2-1; 7 positions match TRBD2. Germline V lookup: CDR1 SGHRS, CDR2 YFSETQ. This CDR3 has 14 residues. Trimming at V came to 0 bases and at J to 5 bases, leaving 2 bases not matched to a gene.

In this sample, this clonotype turned up many times. The chain links TRBV12-3 or TRBV12-4 to TRBJ1-1; D uncertain. The CDR3 covers 13 residues. Trimming cost V 4 bases and J 5 bases, with 11 bases left between them. The CDR3 loop is CASSSVMGTEAFF. Written as DNA, the CDR3 is TGTGCCAGCAGTTCAGTCATGGGAACTGAAGCTTTCTTT.

The chain couples TRBV19 to TRBJ2-2, with 10 bases matching TRBD2. From germline, CDR1 is LNHDA and CDR2 SQIVND (reference sequence). The length of the CDR3 is 15 residues. Trimming at V came to 6 bases and at J to 2 bases, leaving 3 bases not matched to a gene. The CDR3 nucleotides read TGTGCCAGTAGCGGACTAGCGGTCAACACCGGGGAGCTGTTTTTT. Translation gives CASSGLAVNTGELFF.

In this sample, this clonotype turned up many times. The V gene is TRBV28, the J gene TRBJ2-2; TRBD1 might be the D (5 bases). Germline assignment: CDR1 MDHEN and CDR2 SYDVKM. CDR3 length: 13 residues. Trimming took 3 bases from V and 4 from J, leaving 6 bases between them. CDR3 protein: CASSFRVTGELFF. CDR3 in DNA: TGTGCCAGCAGTTTCAGGGTCACCGGGGAGCTGTTTTTT.

This clonotype was seen only a few times. The chain links TRBV12-3 or TRBV12-4 to TRBJ2-7, with a tentative D call TRBD1 (5 bases). Trimming left V 3 bases short and J 5 bases short, with 11 bases between. The CDR3 sequence is 13 residues long. CDR3 loop: CASSLRQGHEQYF. CDR3 coding DNA: TGTGCCAGCAGTTTGAGGCAGGGCCACGAGCAGTACTTC.

This clonotype was counted ten times or more. V and J are TRBV11-1 and TRBJ2-3; D is perhaps TRBD1 or TRBD2 (5 bases each). CDR3 length: 17 amino acids. In germline, CDR1 is SGHAT, CDR2 FQDESV (reference sequence). The ends were cut back, 2 bases at V and 3 bases at J, with 18 bases in the middle. The CDR3 DNA reads as TGTGCCAGCAGCTTAAAGTGGGACCCGGTGGGAACAGATACGCAGTATTTT. Translating it yields CASSLKWDPVGTDTQYF.

This clonotype was observed at least ten times. The chain recombines TRBV20-1 with TRBJ1-3, with D unresolved. The germline CDR1 and CDR2 sequences are DFQATT and SNEGSKA (reference sequence). Between the trimmed V and J ends, which lost 0 bases and 0 bases, there was a span of 12 bases. This CDR3 comprises 16 residues. CDR3: CSARDPGWDSGNTIYF. CDR3 nucleotides: TGCAGTGCTAGAGATCCAGGATGGGACTCTGGAAACACCATATATTTT.

This clonotype occurred many times. The chain links TRBV20-1 to TRBJ2-7; 7 nucleotides match TRBD1. The germline V gene encodes CDR1 DFQATT and CDR2 SNEGSKA (reference sequence). CDR3 length: 14 amino acids. With V trimmed by 6 bases and J by 2 bases, 10 bases remained unmatched. CDR3 in amino acids: CSALIGQGAYEQYF. The CDR3 region has the DNA TGCAGTGCCCTCATAGGGCAGGGGGCCTACGAGCAGTACTTC.

This clonotype has ten or more counts. The V call is TRBV12-3 or TRBV12-4, the J call TRBJ2-3, with D perhaps TRBD1 or TRBD2 (5 bases each). The CDR3 is made up of 14 amino acids. The ends were cut back, 8 bases at V and 5 bases at J, with 17 bases in the middle. The CDR3 nucleotides are TGTGCCAGCGGCCCCGGGACGATTAAAGATACGCAGTATTTT. This codes for CASGPGTIKDTQYF.

V and J are TRBV19 and TRBJ2-5; D is undetermined. The CDR3 is 14 amino acids. Germline assignment: CDR1 LNHDA and CDR2 SQIVND (reference sequence). Trimming left V 6 bases short and J 0 bases short, with 11 bases between. DNA for the CDR3: TGTGCCAGTAGGGCCGCAGTGTACCAAGAGACCCAGTACTTC. It codes for CASRAAVYQETQYF.

This clonotype showed up many times. The chain is built from TRBV28 and TRBJ1-3; D unclear. CDR3 length: 16 residues. Germline CDR1 is MDHEN and CDR2 is SYDVKM. The V end lost 1 base, the J end lost 4 bases, and 14 bases lay between the germline ends. CDR3 in amino acids: CASSLLSGISGNTIYF. The CDR3 DNA is TGTGCCAGCAGTTTATTGTCGGGGATATCAGGAAACACCATATATTTT.

The chain couples TRBV27 to TRBJ2-3; the match to TRBD2 covers 12 bases. This CDR3 region has 16 residues. Germline loops: CDR1 MNHEY, CDR2 SMNVEV (reference sequence). Trimming cost V 5 bases and J 4 bases; bases outside gene matches: 7. The CDR3 sequence is CASSVLAGGPPDTQYF. CDR3 sequence (DNA): TGTGCCAGCAGTGTCCTAGCGGGGGGGCCGCCAGATACGCAGTATTTT.

Only a few counts were recorded for this clonotype. V and J are TRBV6-4 and TRBJ2-3; D tentatively reads TRBD1 or TRBD2 (5 bases each). The V gene lost 5 bases and the J gene lost 2 bases, with 29 bases spanning the gap. This CDR3 is built from 20 residues. From germline, CDR1 is MRHNA and CDR2 SNTAGT. CDR3 amino acids: CASSISYTGTGPLVTDTQYF. In nucleotides, the CDR3 is TGTGCCAGCAGTATTTCCTACACCGGGACCGGACCCCTTGTCACAGATACGCAGTATTTT.

This chain uses TRBV30 with TRBJ2-7; D is perhaps TRBD2 (5 bases). Germline CDR1 and CDR2: GTSNPN and SVGIG (reference sequence). The V and J ends lost 3 bases and 0 bases respectively, with 9 bases between them. The CDR3 loop spans 13 amino acids. The CDR3 reads CAWSGVTSYEQYF. Written as DNA, the CDR3 is TGTGCCTGGAGCGGGGTAACCTCCTACGAGCAGTACTTC.

This clonotype has at least ten counts. The CDR3 loop reads CAISGPPQQGGYTF. For the CDR3, the DNA is TGTGCCATCAGTGGCCCCCCACAACAAGGTGGCTACACCTTC. The chain joins TRBV10-3 to TRBJ1-2, with no clear D. Deletions cut 4 bases from V and 7 bases from J, with 16 bases between. The CDR3 covers 14 residues. Germline V gene sequence: CDR1 ENHRY, CDR2 SYGVKD.

This clonotype has just a few counts. The genes are TRBV27 and TRBJ2-5, with D possibly being TRBD1 (5 bases). In germline, CDR1 is MNHEY, CDR2 SMNVEV (reference sequence). The CDR3 sequence is 15 residues long. V was clipped by 0 bases and J by 5 bases, with 13 bases between them. The CDR3 coding sequence is TGTGCCAGCAGTTTATCTTGGGGCGCCGGGGAGACCCAGTACTTC. It yields the protein CASSLSWGAGETQYF.

This clonotype was counted a few times. This chain joins TRBV18 and TRBJ2-7; a weak D match, TRBD1 (7 bases). CDR1 is KGHSH, CDR2 LQKENI, per germline. Trimming shortened V by 3 bases and J by 5 bases, and 17 bases separated the two germline ends. The length of the CDR3 is 15 residues. CDR3 region: CASSPMRDSLDEQYF. The CDR3 coding sequence is TGTGCCAGCTCACCCATGCGGGACAGTCTCGACGAGCAGTACTTC.

This clonotype turned up a few times. The rearrangement uses TRBV4-3 and TRBJ2-2; no reliable D call. This CDR3 spans 14 amino acids. V lost 1 base and J lost 4, with 7 bases in between. Germline V gene data show CDR1 as LGHNA and CDR2 as YSLEER. The CDR3, as DNA: TGCGCCAGCAGCCAAGGGGGTTTCACCGGGGAGCTGTTTTTT. It translates to CASSQGGFTGELFF.

This clonotype was seen repeatedly, ten times or more. This chain connects TRBV24-1 to TRBJ2-1; 10 bases line up with TRBD2. Germline loops: CDR1 KGHDR, CDR2 SFDVKD. J gave up 7 bases and V 5 bases, and 10 bases lay outside the gene matches. The CDR3 has 16 residues. The DNA for the CDR3 is TGTGCCACCAGTGGGAGGGGACTAGCGTTGAGGAATGAGCAGTTCTTC. It encodes CATSGRGLALRNEQFF.